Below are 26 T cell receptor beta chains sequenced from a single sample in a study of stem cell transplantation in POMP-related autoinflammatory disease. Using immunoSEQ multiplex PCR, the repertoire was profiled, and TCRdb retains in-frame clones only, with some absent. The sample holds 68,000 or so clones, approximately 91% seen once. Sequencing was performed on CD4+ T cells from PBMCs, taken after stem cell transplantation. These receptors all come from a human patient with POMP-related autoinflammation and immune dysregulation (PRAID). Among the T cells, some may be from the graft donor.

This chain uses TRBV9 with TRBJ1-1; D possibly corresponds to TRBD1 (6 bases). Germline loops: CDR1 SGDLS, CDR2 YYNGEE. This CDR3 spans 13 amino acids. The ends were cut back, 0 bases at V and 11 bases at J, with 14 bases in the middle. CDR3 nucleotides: TGTGCCAGCAGCGTAGCTCCAGAGGGGGAGGCTTTCTTT. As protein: CASSVAPEGEAFF.

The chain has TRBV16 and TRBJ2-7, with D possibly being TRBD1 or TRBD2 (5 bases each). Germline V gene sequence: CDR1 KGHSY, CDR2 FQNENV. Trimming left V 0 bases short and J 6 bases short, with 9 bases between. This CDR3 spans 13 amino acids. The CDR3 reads CASSQSSGGEQYV. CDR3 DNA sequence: TGTGCCAGCAGCCAATCATCTGGGGGCGAGCAGTACGTC.

The CDR3 nucleotides are TGCGCCAGCAGTTATACCGGGGGCCTAATGGAGACCCAGTACTTC. This codes for CASSYTGGLMETQYF. The chain is built from TRBV5-1 and TRBJ2-5; D is perhaps TRBD1 or TRBD2 (6 bases each). Germline-derived CDR1 and CDR2 are SGHRS and YFSETQ. The CDR3 consists of 15 residues. V was trimmed by 5 bases and J by 5 bases, leaving 19 bases between them.

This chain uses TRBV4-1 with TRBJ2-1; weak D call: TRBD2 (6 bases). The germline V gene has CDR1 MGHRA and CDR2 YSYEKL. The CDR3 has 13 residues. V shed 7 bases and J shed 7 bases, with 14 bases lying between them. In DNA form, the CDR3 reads TGCGCCAGCACCCCCGGGGGAATGAATGAGCAGTTCTTC. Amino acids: CASTPGGMNEQFF.

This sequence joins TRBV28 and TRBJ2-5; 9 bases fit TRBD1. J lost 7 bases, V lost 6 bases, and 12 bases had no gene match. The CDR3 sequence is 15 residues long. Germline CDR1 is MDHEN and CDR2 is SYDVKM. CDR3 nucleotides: TGTGCCAGCAGAGATCCACAGGGGGCAAGGGTGACCCAGTACTTC. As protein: CASRDPQGARVTQYF.

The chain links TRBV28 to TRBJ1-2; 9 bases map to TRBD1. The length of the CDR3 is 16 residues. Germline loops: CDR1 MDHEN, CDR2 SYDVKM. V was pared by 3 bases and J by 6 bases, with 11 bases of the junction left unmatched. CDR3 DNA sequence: TGTGCCAGCAGTTTTCCCACCGGGACAGGGACACATGGCTACACCTTC. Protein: CASSFPTGTGTHGYTF.

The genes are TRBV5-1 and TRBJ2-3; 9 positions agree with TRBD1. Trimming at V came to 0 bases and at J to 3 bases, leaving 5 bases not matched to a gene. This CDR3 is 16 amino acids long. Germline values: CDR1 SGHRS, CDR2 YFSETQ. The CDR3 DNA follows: TGCGCCAGCAGCTTGGGGGGACAGGGAGCGACAGATACGCAGTATTTT. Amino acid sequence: CASSLGGQGATDTQYF.

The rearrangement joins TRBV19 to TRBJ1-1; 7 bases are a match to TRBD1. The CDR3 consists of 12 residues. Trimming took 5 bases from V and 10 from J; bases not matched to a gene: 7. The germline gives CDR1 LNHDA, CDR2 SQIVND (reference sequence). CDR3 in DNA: TGTGCCAGTAGTGTTCGACAGGGAAGAGCTTTCTTT. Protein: CASSVRQGRAFF. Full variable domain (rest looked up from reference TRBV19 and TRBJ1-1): DGGITQSPKYLFRKEGQNVTLSCEQNLNHDAMYWYRQDPGQGLRLIYYSQIVNDFQKGDIAEGYSVSREKKESFPLTVTSAQKNPTAFYLCASSVRQGRAFFGQGTRLTVV.

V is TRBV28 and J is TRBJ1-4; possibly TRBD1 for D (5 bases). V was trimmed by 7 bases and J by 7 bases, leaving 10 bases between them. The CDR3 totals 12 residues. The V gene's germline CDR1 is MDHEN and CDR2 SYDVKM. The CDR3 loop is CASTEGREKLFF. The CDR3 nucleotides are TGTGCCAGCACGGAGGGACGTGAAAAACTGTTTTTT.

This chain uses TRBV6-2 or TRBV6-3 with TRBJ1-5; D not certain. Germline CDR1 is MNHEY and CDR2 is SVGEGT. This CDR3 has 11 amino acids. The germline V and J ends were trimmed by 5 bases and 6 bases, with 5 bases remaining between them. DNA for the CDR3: TGTGCCAGCAGTCACGGTCAGCCCCAGCATTTT. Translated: CASSHGQPQHF.

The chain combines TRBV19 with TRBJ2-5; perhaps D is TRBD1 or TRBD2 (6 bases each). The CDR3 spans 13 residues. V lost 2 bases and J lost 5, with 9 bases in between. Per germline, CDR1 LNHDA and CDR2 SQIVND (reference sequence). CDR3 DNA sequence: TGTGCCAGTAGTATACAGGGGAGGGAGACCCAGTACTTC. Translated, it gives CASSIQGRETQYF.

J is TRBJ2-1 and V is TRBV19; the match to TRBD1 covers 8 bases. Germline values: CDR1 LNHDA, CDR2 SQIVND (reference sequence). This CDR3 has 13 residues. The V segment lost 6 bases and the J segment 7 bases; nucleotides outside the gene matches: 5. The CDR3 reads CASSRGRKNEQFF. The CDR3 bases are TGTGCCAGTAGCAGGGGGCGTAAGAATGAGCAGTTCTTC. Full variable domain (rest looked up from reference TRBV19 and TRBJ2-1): DGGITQSPKYLFRKEGQNVTLSCEQNLNHDAMYWYRQDPGQGLRLIYYSQIVNDFQKGDIAEGYSVSREKKESFPLTVTSAQKNPTAFYLCASSRGRKNEQFFGPGTRLTVL.

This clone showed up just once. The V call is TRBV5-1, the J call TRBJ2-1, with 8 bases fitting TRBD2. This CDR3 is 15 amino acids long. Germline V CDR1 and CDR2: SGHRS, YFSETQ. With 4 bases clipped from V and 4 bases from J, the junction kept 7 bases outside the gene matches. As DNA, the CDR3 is TGCGCCAGCAGCATATTAGCGGGGCCTTACAATGAGCAGTTCTTC. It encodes CASSILAGPYNEQFF. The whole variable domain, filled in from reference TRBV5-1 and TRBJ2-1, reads KAGVTQTPRYLIKTRGQQVTLSCSPISGHRSVSWYQQTPGQGLQFLFEYFSETQRNKGNFPGRFSGRQFSNSRSEMNVSTLELGDSALYLCASSILAGPYNEQFFGPGTRLTVL.

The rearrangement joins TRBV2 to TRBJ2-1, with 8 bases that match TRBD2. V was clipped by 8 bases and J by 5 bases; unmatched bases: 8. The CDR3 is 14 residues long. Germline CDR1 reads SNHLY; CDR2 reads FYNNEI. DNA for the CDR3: TGTGCCAGCCAAGGGACTAGATATAACAATGAGCAGTTCTTC. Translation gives CASQGTRYNNEQFF.

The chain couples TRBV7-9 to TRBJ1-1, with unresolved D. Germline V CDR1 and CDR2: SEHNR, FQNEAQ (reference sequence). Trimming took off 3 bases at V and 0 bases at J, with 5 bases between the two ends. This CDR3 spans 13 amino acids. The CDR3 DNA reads TGTGCCAGCAGCTTGGGTATGAACACTGAAGCTTTCTTT. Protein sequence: CASSLGMNTEAFF.

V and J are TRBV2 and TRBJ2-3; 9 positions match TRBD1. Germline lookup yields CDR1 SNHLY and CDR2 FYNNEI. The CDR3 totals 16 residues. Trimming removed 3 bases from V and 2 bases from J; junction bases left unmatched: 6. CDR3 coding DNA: TGTGCCAGCAGTGATGGGACAGGGATCCACACAGATACGCAGTATTTT. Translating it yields CASSDGTGIHTDTQYF.

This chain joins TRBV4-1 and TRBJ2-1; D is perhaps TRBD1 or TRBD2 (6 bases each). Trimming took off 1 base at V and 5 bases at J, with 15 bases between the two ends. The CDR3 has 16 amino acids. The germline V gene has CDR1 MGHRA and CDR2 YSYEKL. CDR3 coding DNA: TGCGCCAGCAGCCAAGCTCGGGGGCAGCTTAACAATGAGCAGTTCTTC. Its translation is CASSQARGQLNNEQFF.

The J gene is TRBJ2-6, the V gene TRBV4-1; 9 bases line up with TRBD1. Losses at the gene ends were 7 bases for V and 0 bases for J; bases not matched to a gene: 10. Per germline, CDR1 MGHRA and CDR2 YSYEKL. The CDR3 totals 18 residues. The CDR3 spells CASKRWDRAVSGANVLTF. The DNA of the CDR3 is TGCGCCAGCAAGCGTTGGGACAGGGCCGTCTCTGGGGCCAACGTCCTGACTTTC.

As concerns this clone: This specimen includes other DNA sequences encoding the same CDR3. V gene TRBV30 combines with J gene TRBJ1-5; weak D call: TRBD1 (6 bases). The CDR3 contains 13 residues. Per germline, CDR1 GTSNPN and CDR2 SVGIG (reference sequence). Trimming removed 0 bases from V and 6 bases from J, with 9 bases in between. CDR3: CAWSVQGGQPQHF. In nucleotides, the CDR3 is TGTGCCTGGAGTGTACAGGGCGGTCAGCCCCAGCATTTT.

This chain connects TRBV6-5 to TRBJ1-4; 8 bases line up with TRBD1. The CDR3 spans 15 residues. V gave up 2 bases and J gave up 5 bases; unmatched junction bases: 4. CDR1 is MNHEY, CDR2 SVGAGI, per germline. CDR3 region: CASSYRTGLNEKLFF. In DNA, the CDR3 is TGTGCCAGCAGTTACCGGACAGGGCTGAATGAAAAACTGTTTTTT.

CDR3 bases: TGTGCCACTGGGAGGGGACTAGCGGGCTCCTACGAGCAGTACTTC. It specifies CATGRGLAGSYEQYF. The chain uses TRBV19 and TRBJ2-7, with 12 bases matching TRBD2. V shed 10 bases, J shed 0 bases, and the junction held 7 bases outside the gene matches. The CDR3 runs to 15 residues. Germline CDR1 LNHDA, CDR2 SQIVND (reference sequence). The full variable domain, in which reference TRBV19 and TRBJ2-7 provide the parts outside the CDR3, is DGGITQSPKYLFRKEGQNVTLSCEQNLNHDAMYWYRQDPGQGLRLIYYSQIVNDFQKGDIAEGYSVSREKKESFPLTVTSAQKNPTAFYLCATGRGLAGSYEQYFGPGTRLTVT.

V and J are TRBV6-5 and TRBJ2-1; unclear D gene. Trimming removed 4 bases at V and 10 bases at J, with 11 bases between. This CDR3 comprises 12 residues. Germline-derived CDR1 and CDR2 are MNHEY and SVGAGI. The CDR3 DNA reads TGTGCCAGCAGTTTGCATGGACGGGAGCAGTTCTTC. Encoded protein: CASSLHGREQFF.

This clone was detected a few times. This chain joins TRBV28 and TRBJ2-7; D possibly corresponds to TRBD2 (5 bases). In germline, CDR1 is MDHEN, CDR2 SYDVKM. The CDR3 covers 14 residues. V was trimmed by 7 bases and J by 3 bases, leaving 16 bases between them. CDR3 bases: TGTGCCAGCACCCGGATCGGGGATTACTACGAGCAGTACGTC. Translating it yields CASTRIGDYYEQYV.

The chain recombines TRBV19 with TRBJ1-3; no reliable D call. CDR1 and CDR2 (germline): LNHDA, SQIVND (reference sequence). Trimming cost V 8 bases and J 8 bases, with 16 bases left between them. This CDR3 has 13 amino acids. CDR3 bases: TGTGCCAGTCGAAACTCGGGGTCCCACACCATATATTTT. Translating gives CASRNSGSHTIYF.

The CDR3 here is CASIDGGSSYNSPLHF. In DNA, the CDR3 is TGTGCCAGCATCGACGGGGGGAGCTCCTATAATTCACCCCTCCACTTT. This chain links TRBV2 with TRBJ1-6; perhaps TRBD1 as D (5 bases). V lost 7 bases and J lost 0, with 13 bases in between. Germline lookup yields CDR1 SNHLY and CDR2 FYNNEI. This CDR3 region has 16 residues.

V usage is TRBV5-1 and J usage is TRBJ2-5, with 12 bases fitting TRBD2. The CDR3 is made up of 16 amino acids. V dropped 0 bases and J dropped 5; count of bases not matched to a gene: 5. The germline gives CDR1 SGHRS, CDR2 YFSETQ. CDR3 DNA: TGCGCCAGCAGCTTGGAGACTAGCGGGAGCTGGGAGACCCAGTACTTC. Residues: CASSLETSGSWETQYF.